Below are 31 T cell receptor beta chains sequenced from a single sample in a study of cytomegalovirus exposure and HLA in healthy donors. The PCR used 60 Vbeta and 13 Jbeta primers. Here immunoSEQ multiplex PCR was the method, and the copy in TCRdb shows in-frame clones only, minus some. Of 150,000 to 250,000 clones in the sample, over 75% were seen once. The sequenced sample was PBMCs. The receptors derive from a boy aged 2 to 10 in good health and CMV-seronegative.

The chain carries TRBV29-1 and TRBJ1-1, with D possibly TRBD1 on 5 matching bases. Germline lookup yields CDR1 SQVTM and CDR2 ANQGSEA. V lost 6 bases to trimming and J lost 1 base, with 9 bases between them. This CDR3 contains 12 residues. CDR3 residues: CSVRTGNTEAFF. CDR3 in DNA: TGCAGCGTCCGAACAGGGAACACTGAAGCTTTCTTT.

The chain uses TRBV4-3 and TRBJ1-1; D is ambiguous. Germline CDR1 is LGHNA and CDR2 is YSLEER. The V and J ends lost 4 bases and 1 base respectively, with 10 bases between them. The CDR3 totals 14 residues. The CDR3 DNA follows: TGCGCCAGCAGCCTCGAGACATCGAACACTGAAGCTTTCTTT. Its protein is CASSLETSNTEAFF.

The rearrangement uses TRBV25-1 and TRBJ2-5; 7 nucleotides agree with TRBD1. The end of the DNA is better explained by TRBJ2-7, so the J call may be wrong. The CDR3 is 12 amino acids. Germline V gene data show CDR1 as MGHDK and CDR2 as SYGVNS. CDR3 in amino acids: CASRGTAYEQYF. The CDR3, as DNA: TGTGCCAGCAGGGGGACAGCCTACGAGCAGTACTTC.

This chain links TRBV7-9 with TRBJ1-2, with D uncertain. The CDR3 spans 14 residues. V was clipped by 5 bases and J by 8 bases, with 18 bases between them. Germline V CDR1 and CDR2: SEHNR, FQNEAQ (reference sequence). This CDR3 reads CASSPPLLYQGYTF. DNA of the CDR3: TGTGCCAGCAGCCCCCCCCTCTTATATCAGGGCTACACCTTC.

J is TRBJ2-7 and V is TRBV15; the D is unclear. This CDR3 comprises 14 residues. Trimming stripped 3 bases from V and 6 bases from J, with 15 bases between. Germline assignment: CDR1 LNHNV and CDR2 YYDKDF (reference sequence). CDR3 sequence: CATSRIRASIEQYF. The DNA of the CDR3 is TGTGCCACCAGCAGGATTCGAGCCTCTATCGAGCAGTACTTC.

V is TRBV11-1 and J is TRBJ2-2, with a tentative D call TRBD2 (6 bases). This CDR3 comprises 14 residues. CDR1 SGHAT and CDR2 FQDESV come from the germline V gene (reference sequence). Trimming removed 4 bases at V and 2 bases at J, with 8 bases between. The CDR3 DNA is TGTGCCAGCAGCTCCGGGACTAACACCGGGGAGCTGTTTTTT. It translates to CASSSGTNTGELFF.

V usage is TRBV11-2 and J usage is TRBJ2-7; 7 bases line up with TRBD2. There are 14 residues in the CDR3. Germline V gives CDR1 SGHAT, CDR2 FQNNGV. Losses at the gene ends were 5 bases for V and 3 bases for J; bases not matched to a gene: 7. Written as DNA, the CDR3 is TGTGCCAGCAGCCCCTCGGGACTACGCTACGAGCAGTACTTC. It translates to CASSPSGLRYEQYF.

This clone was observed a single time. This chain links TRBV5-6 with TRBJ2-7; possibly TRBD2 for D (5 bases). Germline V gives CDR1 SGHDT, CDR2 YYEEEE. The CDR3 has 15 amino acids. Trimming took 2 bases from V and 6 from J, leaving 18 bases between them. For the CDR3, the DNA is TGTGCCAGCAGCTTCAACGTGCTAGCCTACGGCGAGCAGTACTTC. Amino acid sequence: CASSFNVLAYGEQYF.

This clone appeared a few times. The chain combines TRBV19 with TRBJ2-3, with TRBD1 identical over 10 bases. V lost 5 bases, J lost 5 bases, and 7 bases stayed unmatched. Germline V gene lookup returns CDR1 LNHDA and CDR2 SQIVND (reference sequence). There are 15 residues in the CDR3. Written as DNA, the CDR3 is TGTGCCAGTAGTGGACGACAGGGGGCCGGAGATACGCAGTATTTT. Translation gives CASSGRQGAGDTQYF. The variable domain in full, completed from reference TRBV19 and TRBJ2-3, reads DGGITQSPKYLFRKEGQNVTLSCEQNLNHDAMYWYRQDPGQGLRLIYYSQIVNDFQKGDIAEGYSVSREKKESFPLTVTSAQKNPTAFYLCASSGRQGAGDTQYFGPGTRLTVL.

This clone was detected once. This chain uses TRBV7-9 with TRBJ1-2; D gene uncertain. Germline V CDR1 and CDR2: SEHNR, FQNEAQ (reference sequence). The CDR3 is made up of 15 amino acids. Trimming took 5 bases from V and 5 from J, leaving 18 bases between them. CDR3 DNA sequence: TGTGCCAGCAGCCCAACCCTGGATGGGCAGTATGGCTACACCTTC. Translating it yields CASSPTLDGQYGYTF.

This chain joins TRBV20-1 and TRBJ2-7, with D hard to call. The CDR3 runs to 11 residues. V lost 3 bases and J 3 bases, leaving 6 bases between the germline ends. CDR1 DFQATT and CDR2 SNEGSKA come from the germline V gene (reference sequence). For the CDR3, the DNA is TGCAGTGCTAGTTCCGGCTACGAGCAGTACTTC. This sequence encodes CSASSGYEQYF.

This chain joins TRBV11-2 and TRBJ2-7, with D possibly matching TRBD2 (6 bases). CDR1 and CDR2 (germline): SGHAT, FQNNGV. Trimming stripped 5 bases from V and 4 bases from J, with 21 bases between. This CDR3 has 16 amino acids. The DNA of the CDR3 is TGTGCCAGCAGCCCCCTTCCCGGGACTCCTGTGTACGAGCAGTACTTC. Protein sequence: CASSPLPGTPVYEQYF.

The rearrangement links TRBV10-3 to TRBJ2-5, with 7 bases fitting TRBD1. V lost 2 bases to trimming and J lost 4 bases; unmatched junction nucleotides: 4. The CDR3 covers 14 residues. Germline lookup yields CDR1 ENHRY and CDR2 SYGVKD. In DNA, the CDR3 is TGTGCCATCAGTGAGAGGACAGGTCCAGAGACCCAGTACTTC. Amino acid sequence: CAISERTGPETQYF.

This clone was observed a single time. The chain carries TRBV7-4 and TRBJ2-7; 7 positions match TRBD2. Germline lookup yields CDR1 SGHVT and CDR2 SQSDAQ. The CDR3 runs 11 residues. The CDR3 sequence: CATGGDHEQYF. CDR3 sequence (DNA): TGTGCGACGGGGGGAGACCACGAGCAGTACTTC.

The chain joins TRBV5-1 to TRBJ1-1, with D unclear. V lost 2 bases and J 1 base, leaving 9 bases between the germline ends. This CDR3 spans 14 amino acids. Germline assignment: CDR1 SGHRS and CDR2 YFSETQ. CDR3 residues: CASSLEGPNTEAFF. CDR3 DNA sequence: TGCGCCAGCAGCTTAGAGGGCCCGAACACTGAAGCTTTCTTT. The full variable domain, completed using reference TRBV5-1 and TRBJ1-1, is KAGVTQTPRYLIKTRGQQVTLSCSPISGHRSVSWYQQTPGQGLQFLFEYFSETQRNKGNFPGRFSGRQFSNSRSEMNVSTLELGDSALYLCASSLEGPNTEAFFGQGTRLTVV.

V and J are TRBV7-6 and TRBJ1-2; the D is unclear. Germline V CDR1 and CDR2: SGHVS, FNYEAQ. The length of the CDR3 is 14 residues. V lost 3 bases to trimming and J lost 6 bases, with 14 bases between them. The CDR3 loop reads CASSLAGGMDGYTF. As DNA, the CDR3 is TGTGCCAGCAGCTTGGCGGGCGGTATGGATGGCTACACCTTC.

The chain employs TRBV7-9 and TRBJ2-1; 7 bases align to TRBD1. The germline gives CDR1 SEHNR, CDR2 FQNEAQ (reference sequence). V gave up 5 bases and J gave up 5 bases; unmatched junction bases: 6. The CDR3 extends over 14 amino acids. The CDR3 DNA sequence: TGTGCCAGCAGCGATAACAGGGGAGACAATGAGCAGTTCTTC. It yields the protein CASSDNRGDNEQFF.

This chain joins TRBV5-5 and TRBJ1-2; D perhaps matches TRBD1 (6 bases). The CDR3 is 15 residues long. Trimming stripped 3 bases from V and 4 bases from J, with 16 bases between. Germline CDR1 reads SGHKS; CDR2 reads YYEKEE (reference sequence). CDR3 protein: CASSWGGANLYGYTF. The CDR3 DNA is TGTGCCAGCAGCTGGGGGGGGGCTAACCTCTATGGCTACACCTTC.

V gene TRBV11-2 combines with J gene TRBJ2-7; 8 bases line up with TRBD1. J lost 2 bases, V lost 4 bases, and 4 bases had no gene match. Germline CDR1 SGHAT, CDR2 FQNNGV. The CDR3 extends over 14 amino acids. The CDR3 coding sequence is TGTGCCAGCAGCTCATTACAGGGGGCCTACGAGCAGTACTTC. This codes for CASSSLQGAYEQYF.

The chain recombines TRBV5-1 with TRBJ1-1; TRBD1 aligns across 7 bases. The J segment lost 8 bases and the V segment lost 1 base, leaving 5 bases of the junction unmatched. From germline, CDR1 is SGHRS and CDR2 YFSETQ. The CDR3 consists of 13 residues. CDR3 residues: CASSLRGGGEAFF. The CDR3 DNA is TGCGCCAGCAGCTTGAGAGGGGGCGGAGAAGCTTTCTTT. Filled out from reference TRBV5-1 and TRBJ1-1, the complete variable domain reads KAGVTQTPRYLIKTRGQQVTLSCSPISGHRSVSWYQQTPGQGLQFLFEYFSETQRNKGNFPGRFSGRQFSNSRSEMNVSTLELGDSALYLCASSLRGGGEAFFGQGTRLTVV.

The chain uses TRBV5-1 and TRBJ2-7, with D tentatively TRBD1 (6 bases). Deletions cut 4 bases from V and 0 bases from J, with 11 bases between. The CDR3 consists of 14 residues. Germline loops: CDR1 SGHRS, CDR2 YFSETQ. This CDR3 is CASSPQDSSYEQYF. The CDR3 DNA reads TGCGCCAGCAGCCCTCAGGACAGCTCCTACGAGCAGTACTTC.

The V call is TRBV6-1, the J call TRBJ1-2, with no clear D. This CDR3 comprises 15 residues. Germline V gene sequence: CDR1 MNHNS, CDR2 SASEGT. V lost 7 bases, J lost 7 bases, and 22 bases lay in between. CDR3 coding DNA: TGTGCCAGCACCCTGGCCCTCCACAGTGCTCGTGGCTACACCTTC. Protein: CASTLALHSARGYTF.

For this clone: Its ends do not fully match the called genes, so a read error is possible. Other DNA sequences in the sample encode the same CDR3. The J gene is TRBJ2-5, the V gene TRBV6-1, with 9 nucleotides matching TRBD1. Germline V gives CDR1 MNHNS, CDR2 SASEGT. The CDR3 sequence is 15 residues long. The CDR3 sequence: CASSGRTGAGETQYF. The CDR3 bases are TGTGCTAGCAGTGGCAGGACAGGGGCGGGTGAGACCCAGTACTTC.

This chain links TRBV25-1 with TRBJ1-5; possible D gene TRBD1, 6 bases. The germline gives CDR1 MGHDK, CDR2 SYGVNS. The CDR3 sequence is 15 residues long. The V end lost 3 bases, the J end lost 9 bases, and 18 bases lay between the germline ends. The CDR3 reads CASSEGGAQGRPQHF. The CDR3 DNA is TGTGCCAGCAGTGAGGGGGGGGCTCAGGGACGGCCCCAGCATTTT.

This clone has a single count. The chain combines TRBV7-9 with TRBJ1-1; 8 nucleotides line up with TRBD1. This CDR3 comprises 12 residues. J was trimmed by 8 bases and V by 4 bases; bases with no gene match: 3. In germline, CDR1 is SEHNR, CDR2 FQNEAQ (reference sequence). The CDR3 coding sequence is TGTGCCAGCAGCTCTTGGACAGGGGAAGCTTTCTTT. The encoded protein is CASSSWTGEAFF. The full variable domain, with the rest looked up from reference TRBV7-9 and TRBJ1-1, is DTGVSQNPRHKITKRGQNVTFRCDPISEHNRLYWYRQTLGQGPEFLTYFQNEAQLEKSRLLSDRFSAERPKGSFSTLEIQRTEQGDSAMYLCASSSWTGEAFFGQGTRLTVV.

In its sample, this clone was seen a few times. This chain links TRBV5-4 with TRBJ1-2; the match to TRBD1 covers 8 bases. This CDR3 region has 14 residues. Germline V lookup: CDR1 SGHNT, CDR2 YYREEE (reference sequence). V lost 4 bases and J lost 1; bases outside the gene matches: 3. The CDR3 protein is CASSLDRGNYGYTF. CDR3 in DNA: TGTGCCAGCAGCCTCGACAGGGGTAACTATGGCTACACCTTC.

The chain couples TRBV7-9 to TRBJ2-2; D gene unclear. This CDR3 comprises 16 residues. V lost 5 bases and J 2 bases, leaving 15 bases between the germline ends. Germline-derived CDR1 and CDR2 are SEHNR and FQNEAQ (reference sequence). CDR3 bases: TGTGCCAGCAGCCCGGTGAAAGCCCTTAACACCGGGGAGCTGTTTTTT. It specifies CASSPVKALNTGELFF.

The V call is TRBV6-4, the J call TRBJ1-2; tentatively, D is TRBD1 (6 bases). The CDR3 is 15 amino acids. The germline gives CDR1 MRHNA, CDR2 SNTAGT. The V and J ends lost 7 bases and 1 base respectively, with 16 bases between them. CDR3 nucleotides: TGTGCCAGCAATCCCACAGGGATTGGTAACTATGGCTACACCTTC. This gives the protein CASNPTGIGNYGYTF.

This chain joins TRBV18 and TRBJ2-7, with a weak D call TRBD1 (5 bases). The CDR3 contains 13 residues. Trimming took 3 bases from V and 3 from J, leaving 9 bases between them. In germline, CDR1 is KGHSH, CDR2 LQKENI. In DNA form, the CDR3 reads TGTGCCAGCTCACCGCCTGACAGCTACGAGCAGTACTTC. Protein sequence: CASSPPDSYEQYF.

The table lists this clone with a count of one. This rearrangement joins TRBV12-5 to TRBJ1-1; maybe TRBD1 (5 bases). The germline gives CDR1 LGHNT, CDR2 FRNRAP. The CDR3 is made up of 14 amino acids. Trimming stripped 7 bases from V and 4 bases from J, with 16 bases between. The CDR3 DNA reads as TGTGCTAGTGCCTTTATCGGGGGTTTCACTGAAGCTTTCTTT. Translation: CASAFIGGFTEAFF.

For the CDR3, the DNA is TGTGCCAGCCAACAGGAGACAGGCGCTGGAAACACCATATATTTT. Translating it yields CASQQETGAGNTIYF. The J gene is TRBJ1-3, the V gene TRBV2; possibly TRBD1 for D (6 bases). Germline V gene sequence: CDR1 SNHLY, CDR2 FYNNEI. V was pared by 8 bases and J by 2 bases, with 16 bases between. The CDR3 totals 15 residues.